One and the same sample provided the 27 T cell receptor beta chains below, sequenced in a study of blood T cells in healthy people across ages. A second PCR of 7 to 11 cycles used a sample-barcoded 5' primer and a J-beta primer mix. TCRdb analysed the 5' RACE reads with MiXCR anew, one entry per CDR3 protein. In the table there are about 640,000 distinct CDR3 sequences, about 53% of which are singletons. The specimen was blood. These receptors all come from a man in his 60s in good health.

The chain joins TRBV6-1 to TRBJ2-5; D uncertain. Trimming left V 6 bases short and J 5 bases short, with 13 bases between. The CDR3 is made up of 13 amino acids. Germline lookup yields CDR1 MNHNS and CDR2 SASEGT. The CDR3 spells CASRDTLGETQYF. CDR3 in DNA: TGTGCCAGCAGAGACACCTTAGGGGAGACCCAGTACTTC.

This clonotype was seen a single time. This chain connects TRBV21-1 to TRBJ2-5. The assigned J gene may be wrong: the sequence end matches TRBJ2-7 better. TRBV21-1 is a recognized pseudogene. This CDR3 spans 13 amino acids. In DNA, the CDR3 is TGTGCCAGCAGCAAAGGAGTAGATTACGAGCAGTACTTC. Residues: CASSKGVDYEQYF.

The chain's CDR3 is CASSLNQGAREKLFF. The DNA of the CDR3 is TGTGCCAGCAGCTTGAATCAGGGGGCGCGTGAAAAACTGTTTTTT. The V call is TRBV7-2, the J call TRBJ1-4, with TRBD1 matching over 8 bases. In germline, CDR1 is SGHTA, CDR2 FQGNSA. The CDR3 has 15 amino acids. J gave up 7 bases and V 3 bases, and 7 bases lay outside the gene matches.

This clonotype was detected only once. This sequence joins TRBV6-2 or TRBV6-3 and TRBJ2-1; 12 nucleotides align to TRBD1. V was pared by 2 bases and J by 3 bases, with 11 bases of the junction left unmatched. The CDR3 runs to 19 residues. Germline V lookup: CDR1 MNHEY, CDR2 SVGEGT. CDR3 loop: CASSYPFPGTGGIYNEQFF. The CDR3 DNA follows: TGTGCCAGCAGTTACCCTTTCCCCGGGACAGGGGGCATCTACAATGAGCAGTTCTTC.

This clonotype was seen a handful of times. The V and J genes are TRBV4-1 and TRBJ1-2, with D possibly matching TRBD1 (5 bases). The germline CDR1 and CDR2 sequences are MGHRA and YSYEKL. V lost 4 bases and J lost 2, with 14 bases in between. The CDR3 totals 15 residues. The CDR3 sequence: CASSPKGQENYGYTF. DNA for the CDR3: TGCGCCAGCAGCCCGAAGGGGCAGGAAAACTATGGCTACACCTTC.

J is TRBJ2-6 and V is TRBV2; no clear D gene. Germline values: CDR1 SNHLY, CDR2 FYNNEI. The CDR3 is 16 residues long. Trimming shortened V by 4 bases and J by 0 bases, and 10 bases separated the two germline ends. CDR3 nucleotides: TGTGCCAGCAGTGTGGACCGCAGCTCTGGGGCCAACGTCCTGACTTTC. Translation: CASSVDRSSGANVLTF.

This clonotype was counted many times. V is TRBV12-3 or TRBV12-4 and J is TRBJ2-3; possible D gene TRBD1, 5 bases. This CDR3 comprises 15 residues. V gave up 7 bases and J gave up 4 bases, with 18 bases separating them. The CDR3 coding sequence is TGTGCCAGCAAATGGACAAGAGTCATGTCAGATACGCAGTATTTT. Translating gives CASKWTRVMSDTQYF.

The chain uses TRBV2 and TRBJ2-5; 8 nucleotides line up with TRBD1. Trimming took 6 bases from V and 5 from J; bases not matched to a gene: 8. The CDR3 has 14 residues. Germline V gene lookup returns CDR1 SNHLY and CDR2 FYNNEI. DNA of the CDR3: TGTGCCAGCAGGGCCGACAGGGGATGGGAGACCCAGTACTTC. This sequence encodes CASRADRGWETQYF.

This sequence joins TRBV27 and TRBJ1-1; D gene uncertain. This CDR3 spans 14 amino acids. Trimming took off 10 bases at V and 8 bases at J, with 23 bases between the two ends. Germline CDR1 is MNHEY and CDR2 is SMNVEV (reference sequence). This CDR3 reads CATPTPRPHDEAFF. In DNA form, the CDR3 reads TGTGCCACCCCGACCCCACGCCCCCACGACGAAGCTTTCTTT.

V usage is TRBV7-9 and J usage is TRBJ2-1; 9 bases fit TRBD1. The CDR3 has 13 amino acids. Losses at the gene ends were 5 bases for V and 10 bases for J; bases not matched to a gene: 6. Germline V gene lookup returns CDR1 SEHNR and CDR2 FQNEAQ (reference sequence). CDR3: CASSTGGAGEQFF. CDR3 DNA sequence: TGTGCCAGCAGCACAGGGGGCGCGGGCGAGCAGTTCTTC.

The chain links TRBV4-3 to TRBJ2-3, with a weak D call TRBD1 (6 bases). The germline V gene encodes CDR1 LGHNA and CDR2 YSLEER. Trimming removed 1 base at V and 6 bases at J, with 14 bases between. The CDR3 loop spans 15 amino acids. For the CDR3, the DNA is TGCGCCAGCAGCCAAGGGGGGACATTAGTCGATACGCAGTATTTT. This encodes CASSQGGTLVDTQYF.

This clonotype has just a few counts. The chain joins TRBV5-1 to TRBJ2-1; possible D gene TRBD2, 6 bases. Trimming removed 4 bases at V and 4 bases at J, with 12 bases between. CDR1 is SGHRS and CDR2 is YFSETQ in the germline V gene. CDR3 size: 14 residues. CDR3 amino acids: CASSAGSGYNEQFF. CDR3 bases: TGCGCCAGCAGCGCCGGGAGCGGATACAATGAGCAGTTCTTC.

This chain links TRBV7-2 with TRBJ2-2; tentative D call: TRBD2 (5 bases). The CDR3 is 14 amino acids. The germline gives CDR1 SGHTA, CDR2 FQGNSA. V lost 2 bases, J lost 3 bases, and 7 bases lay in between. CDR3: CASSLHGDTGELFF. The CDR3 DNA follows: TGTGCCAGCAGCTTACACGGGGACACCGGGGAGCTGTTTTTT.

The genes are TRBV6-1 and TRBJ2-5; tentative D call: TRBD1 (6 bases). The DNA end lines up better with TRBJ2-7; the J call may be wrong. The CDR3 spans 15 residues. CDR1 is MNHNS, CDR2 SASEGT, per germline. The CDR3 DNA reads TGTGCCAGCAGCGCCAGGGGCCCCACTGAGCACGAGCAGTACTTC. Translating gives CASSARGPTEHEQYF.

The chain employs TRBV20-1 and TRBJ1-4, with D uncertain. Germline V CDR1 and CDR2: DFQATT, SNEGSKA (reference sequence). V lost 5 bases and J 4 bases, leaving 5 bases between the germline ends. The CDR3 runs to 11 residues. As DNA, the CDR3 is TGCAGTGCTGCGAGTAATGAAAAACTGTTTTTT. Amino acid sequence: CSAASNEKLFF.

The V and J genes are TRBV7-9 and TRBJ2-4, with D perhaps given as TRBD1 or TRBD2 (5 bases each). The CDR3 is 14 amino acids. Looked up from germline, CDR1 is SEHNR and CDR2 is FQNEAQ (reference sequence). Trimming took off 5 bases at V and 4 bases at J, with 12 bases between the two ends. CDR3 sequence reads: CASSSRDGKNIQYF. Written as DNA, the CDR3 is TGTGCCAGCAGCAGCAGGGACGGGAAAAACATTCAGTACTTC.

CDR3 bases: TGTGCCAGCAGTGGGGTGGGTAGCAACACTGAAGCTTTCTTT. Protein: CASSGVGSNTEAFF. The V gene is TRBV25-1, the J gene TRBJ1-1; D uncertain. CDR3 length equals 14 residues. CDR1 and CDR2 from the germline V gene are MGHDK and SYGVNS. Trimming pared 4 bases from V and 2 bases from J, leaving 11 bases between.

The chain is built from TRBV20-1 and TRBJ1-1; 8 bases line up with TRBD1. Trimming removed 6 bases from V and 4 bases from J; junction bases left unmatched: 7. In germline, CDR1 is DFQATT, CDR2 SNEGSKA (reference sequence). The CDR3 is made up of 13 amino acids. The CDR3 protein is CSAPTGDRTEAFF. In DNA, the CDR3 is TGCAGTGCCCCGACAGGGGATCGCACTGAAGCTTTCTTT.

Of note for this clonotype: Germline is not matched at one junction end, which may reflect a read error. This sequence joins TRBV9 and TRBJ2-1, with D unclear. Germline loops: CDR1 SGDLS, CDR2 YYNGEE. The CDR3 runs 12 residues. CDR3 amino acids: CAGSVRSNEQFF. In nucleotides, the CDR3 is TGTGCCGGCAGCGTACGTTCCAATGAGCAGTTCTTC.

DNA for the CDR3: TGTGCCAGCAGCCACTCGGGGCGGGGTTTGGTTGAGCAGTTCTTC. Residues: CASSHSGRGLVEQFF. This rearrangement joins TRBV28 to TRBJ2-1; maybe TRBD2 (6 bases). The CDR3 contains 15 residues. With 6 bases removed from V and 9 bases from J, the gap between germline ends came to 21 bases. Looked up from germline, CDR1 is MDHEN and CDR2 is SYDVKM.

This rearrangement joins TRBV4-2 to TRBJ2-3; 9 bases are a match to TRBD2. Germline V CDR1 and CDR2: LGHNA, YNFKEQ. This CDR3 is 19 amino acids long. After removal of 0 bases from V and 5 bases from J, the junction contained 15 bases not matched to a gene. CDR3 amino acids: CASSQESGRGGRGRDTQYF. The CDR3 bases are TGTGCCAGCAGCCAAGAATCCGGGCGGGGGGGCCGAGGTAGAGATACGCAGTATTTT.

The V call is TRBV4-2, the J call TRBJ1-1, with 7 bases matching TRBD1. Trimming cost V 0 bases and J 4 bases; bases outside gene matches: 5. CDR3 length: 15 amino acids. Per the germline V gene, CDR1 is LGHNA and CDR2 is YNFKEQ. CDR3 residues: CASSQDNRGPTEAFF. In DNA, the CDR3 is TGTGCCAGCAGCCAAGATAACAGGGGACCCACTGAAGCTTTCTTT.

In its sample, this clonotype was seen many times. This CDR3 is CASQERAKNIQYF. CDR3 DNA: TGTGCCAGCCAGGAGAGGGCCAAAAACATTCAGTACTTC. This chain connects TRBV28 to TRBJ2-4; D call uncertain. Deletions cut 8 bases from V and 1 base from J, with 9 bases between. CDR3 size: 13 residues. Germline values: CDR1 MDHEN, CDR2 SYDVKM.

The V call is TRBV20-1, the J call TRBJ1-2; D remains ambiguous. The germline CDR1 and CDR2 sequences are DFQATT and SNEGSKA (reference sequence). The CDR3 loop spans 15 amino acids. Trimming pared 0 bases from V and 0 bases from J, leaving 11 bases between. Here the CDR3 reads CSAREHGRANYGYTF. The CDR3 DNA is TGCAGTGCTAGAGAACACGGGAGGGCTAACTATGGCTACACCTTC.

This clonotype was recorded a few times. The rearrangement uses TRBV25-1 and TRBJ2-5; TRBD2 matches 9 bases. The trim removed 5 bases at V and 5 bases at J, leaving 9 bases unmatched. Germline CDR1 is MGHDK and CDR2 is SYGVNS. The CDR3 runs 15 residues. The DNA of the CDR3 is TGTGCCAGCAGTACTCGTGGACTAGCGCTGGAGACCCAGTACTTC. Its translation is CASSTRGLALETQYF.

The chain links TRBV5-1 to TRBJ1-2, with D possibly TRBD1 on 6 matching bases. Trimming removed 1 base at V and 3 bases at J, with 16 bases between. The CDR3 length is 16 residues. The germline CDR1 and CDR2 sequences are SGHRS and YFSETQ. CDR3 sequence: CASSLTPQGSYYGYTF. The CDR3 bases are TGCGCCAGCAGCTTGACTCCACAGGGTTCCTACTATGGCTACACCTTC.

The chain recombines TRBV24-1 with TRBJ2-6, with D perhaps matching TRBD1 (6 bases). Germline V CDR1 and CDR2: KGHDR, SFDVKD. Deletions cut 2 bases from V and 0 bases from J, with 13 bases between. The CDR3 runs 18 residues. The CDR3 nucleotides are TGTGCCACCAGTGATTCCGGACAGCCATGCTCTGGGGCCAACGTCCTGACTTTC. Translated: CATSDSGQPCSGANVLTF.